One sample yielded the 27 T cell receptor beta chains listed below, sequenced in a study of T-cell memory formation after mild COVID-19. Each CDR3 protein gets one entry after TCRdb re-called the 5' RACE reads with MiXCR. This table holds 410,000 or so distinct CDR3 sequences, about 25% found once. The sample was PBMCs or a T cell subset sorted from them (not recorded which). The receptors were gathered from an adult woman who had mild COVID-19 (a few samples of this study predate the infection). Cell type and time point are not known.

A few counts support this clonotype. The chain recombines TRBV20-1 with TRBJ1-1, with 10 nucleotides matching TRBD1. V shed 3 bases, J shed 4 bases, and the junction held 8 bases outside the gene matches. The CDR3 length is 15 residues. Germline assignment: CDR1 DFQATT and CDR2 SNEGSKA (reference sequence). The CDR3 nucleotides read TGCAGTGCTAGGGATCCGGGACAGGGGACCACTGAAGCTTTCTTT. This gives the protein CSARDPGQGTTEAFF.

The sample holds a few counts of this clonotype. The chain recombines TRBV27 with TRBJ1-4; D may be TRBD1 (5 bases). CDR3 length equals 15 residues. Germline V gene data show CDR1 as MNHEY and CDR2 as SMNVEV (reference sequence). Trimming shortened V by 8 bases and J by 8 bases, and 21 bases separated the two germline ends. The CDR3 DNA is TGTGCCAGCCCTAGAGCCGGGACGGTTTGCGAAAAACTGTTTTTT. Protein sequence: CASPRAGTVCEKLFF.

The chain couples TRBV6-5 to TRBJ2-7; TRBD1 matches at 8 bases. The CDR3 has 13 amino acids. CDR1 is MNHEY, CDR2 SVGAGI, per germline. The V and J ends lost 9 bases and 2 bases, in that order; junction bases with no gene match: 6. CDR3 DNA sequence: TGTGCCAGTTCGACAGGGGACGCCTACGAGCAGTACTTC. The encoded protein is CASSTGDAYEQYF.

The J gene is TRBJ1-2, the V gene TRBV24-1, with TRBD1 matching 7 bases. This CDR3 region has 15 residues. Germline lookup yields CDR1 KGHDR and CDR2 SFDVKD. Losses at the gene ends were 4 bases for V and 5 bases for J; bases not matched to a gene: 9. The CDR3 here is CATSDERDRAYGYTF. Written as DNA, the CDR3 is TGTGCCACCAGTGACGAAAGGGACAGAGCTTATGGCTACACCTTC.

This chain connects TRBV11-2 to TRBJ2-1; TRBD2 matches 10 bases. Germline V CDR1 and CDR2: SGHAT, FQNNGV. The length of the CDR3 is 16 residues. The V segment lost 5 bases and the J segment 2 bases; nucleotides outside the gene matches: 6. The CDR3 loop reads CASSPPSGGAYNEQFF. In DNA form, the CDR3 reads TGTGCCAGCAGCCCGCCTAGCGGGGGAGCCTACAATGAGCAGTTCTTC.

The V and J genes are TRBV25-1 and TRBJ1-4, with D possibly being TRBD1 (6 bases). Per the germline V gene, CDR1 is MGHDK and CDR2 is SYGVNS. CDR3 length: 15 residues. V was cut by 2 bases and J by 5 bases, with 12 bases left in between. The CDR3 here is CASSERGAGNEKLFF. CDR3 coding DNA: TGTGCCAGCAGTGAACGGGGGGCAGGGAATGAAAAACTGTTTTTT.

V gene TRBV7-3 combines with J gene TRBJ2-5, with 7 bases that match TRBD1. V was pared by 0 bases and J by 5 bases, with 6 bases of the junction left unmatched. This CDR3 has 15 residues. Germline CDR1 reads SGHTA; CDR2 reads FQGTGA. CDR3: CASSLTKGARETQYF. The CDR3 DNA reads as TGTGCCAGCAGCTTAACAAAGGGGGCCCGGGAGACCCAGTACTTC.

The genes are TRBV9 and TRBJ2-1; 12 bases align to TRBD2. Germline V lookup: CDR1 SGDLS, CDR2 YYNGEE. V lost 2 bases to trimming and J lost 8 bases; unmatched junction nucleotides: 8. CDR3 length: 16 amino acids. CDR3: CASSVTSGGPGDEQFF. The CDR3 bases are TGTGCCAGCAGCGTCACTAGCGGGGGGCCGGGGGATGAGCAGTTCTTC.

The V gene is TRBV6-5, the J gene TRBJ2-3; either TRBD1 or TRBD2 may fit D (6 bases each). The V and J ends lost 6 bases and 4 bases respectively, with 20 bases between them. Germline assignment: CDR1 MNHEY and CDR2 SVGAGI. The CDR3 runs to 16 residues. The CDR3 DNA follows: TGTGCCAGCAGAACCTCAGGAGGGACACGGTCAGATACGCAGTATTTT. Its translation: CASRTSGGTRSDTQYF.

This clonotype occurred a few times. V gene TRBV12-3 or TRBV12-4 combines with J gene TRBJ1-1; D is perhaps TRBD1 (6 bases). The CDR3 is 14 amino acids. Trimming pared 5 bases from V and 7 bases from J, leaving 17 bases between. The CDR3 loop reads CASSQGGIRIEAFF. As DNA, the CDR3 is TGTGCCAGCAGTCAAGGGGGGATTCGAATTGAAGCTTTCTTT.

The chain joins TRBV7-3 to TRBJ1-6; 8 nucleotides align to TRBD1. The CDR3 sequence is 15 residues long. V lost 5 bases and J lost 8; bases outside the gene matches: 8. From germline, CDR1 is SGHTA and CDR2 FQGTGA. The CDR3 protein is CASSPGQGGDSPLHF. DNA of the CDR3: TGTGCCAGCAGCCCAGGACAGGGTGGGGATTCACCCCTCCACTTT.

The CDR3 sequence: CASSPLAAYADTQYF. The CDR3 coding sequence is TGTGCCAGCAGTCCTCTAGCGGCCTATGCAGATACGCAGTATTTT. The chain couples TRBV6-5 to TRBJ2-3, with 7 bases fitting TRBD2. Trimming at V came to 5 bases and at J to 4 bases, leaving 9 bases not matched to a gene. This CDR3 has 15 residues. CDR1 is MNHEY, CDR2 SVGAGI, per germline.

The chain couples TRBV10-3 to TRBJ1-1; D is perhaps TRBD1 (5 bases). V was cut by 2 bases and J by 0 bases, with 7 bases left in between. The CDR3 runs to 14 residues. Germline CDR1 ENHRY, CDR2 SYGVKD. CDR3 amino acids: CAISEGHLNTEAFF. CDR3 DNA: TGTGCCATCAGTGAGGGACACTTGAACACTGAAGCTTTCTTT.

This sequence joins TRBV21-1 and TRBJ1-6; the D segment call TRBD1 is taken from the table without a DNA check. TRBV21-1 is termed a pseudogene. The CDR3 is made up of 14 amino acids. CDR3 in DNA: TGTGCCAGCGCCCGACAGGACTCACCCTCACCCCTCCACTTT. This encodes CASARQDSPSPLHF.

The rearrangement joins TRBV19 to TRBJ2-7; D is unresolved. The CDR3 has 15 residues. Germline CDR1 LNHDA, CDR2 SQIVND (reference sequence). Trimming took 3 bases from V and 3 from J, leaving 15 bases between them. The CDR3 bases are TGTGCCAGTAGTATTGCCTCCTCGGGCATCTACGAGCAGTACTTC. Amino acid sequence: CASSIASSGIYEQYF.

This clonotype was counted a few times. The CDR3 nucleotides read TGTGCCAGCAGCTACGGACAGGGGGTTGACGAGCAGTACTTC. Translation: CASSYGQGVDEQYF. The chain combines TRBV3-1 with TRBJ2-7; TRBD1 agrees at 10 bases. J lost 5 bases, V lost 5 bases, and 6 bases had no gene match. This CDR3 comprises 14 residues. Germline CDR1 and CDR2: LGHDT and YNNKEL (reference sequence).

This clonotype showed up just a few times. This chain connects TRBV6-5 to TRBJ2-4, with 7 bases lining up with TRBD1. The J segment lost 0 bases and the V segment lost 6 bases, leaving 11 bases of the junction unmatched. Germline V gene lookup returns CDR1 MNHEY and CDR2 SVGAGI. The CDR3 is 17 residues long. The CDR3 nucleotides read TGTGCCAGCAGATCTGCCCGAGGGGGCCCAGCCAAAAACATTCAGTACTTC. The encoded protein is CASRSARGGPAKNIQYF.

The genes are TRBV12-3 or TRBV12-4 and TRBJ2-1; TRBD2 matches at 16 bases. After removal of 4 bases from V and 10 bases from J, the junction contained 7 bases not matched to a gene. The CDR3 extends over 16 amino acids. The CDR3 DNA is TGTGCCAGCAGTTCAGGGACTAGCGGGAGGGCCAACGAGCAGTTCTTC. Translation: CASSSGTSGRANEQFF.

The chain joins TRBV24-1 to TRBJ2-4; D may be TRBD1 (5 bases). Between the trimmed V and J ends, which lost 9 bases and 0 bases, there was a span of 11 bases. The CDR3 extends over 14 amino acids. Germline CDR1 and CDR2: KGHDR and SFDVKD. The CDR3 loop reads CATVGVVAKNIQYF. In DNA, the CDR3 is TGTGCCACCGTAGGGGTGGTAGCCAAAAACATTCAGTACTTC.

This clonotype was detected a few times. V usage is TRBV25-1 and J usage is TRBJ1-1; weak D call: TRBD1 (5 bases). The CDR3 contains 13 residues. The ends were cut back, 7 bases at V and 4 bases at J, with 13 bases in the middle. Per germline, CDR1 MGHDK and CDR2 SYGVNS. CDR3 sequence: CASTVDTGTEAFF. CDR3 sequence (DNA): TGTGCCAGCACTGTGGACACGGGCACTGAAGCTTTCTTT.

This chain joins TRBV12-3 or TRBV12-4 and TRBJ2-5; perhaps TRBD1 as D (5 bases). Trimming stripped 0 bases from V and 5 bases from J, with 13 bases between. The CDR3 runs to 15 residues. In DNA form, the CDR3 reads TGTGCCAGCAGTTTAGCGGGCATGGGGCGGGAGACCCAGTACTTC. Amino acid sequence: CASSLAGMGRETQYF.

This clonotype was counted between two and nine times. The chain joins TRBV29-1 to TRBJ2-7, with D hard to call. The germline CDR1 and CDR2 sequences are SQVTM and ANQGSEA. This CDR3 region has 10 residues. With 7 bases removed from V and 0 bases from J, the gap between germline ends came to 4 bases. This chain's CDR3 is CSEGSYEQYF. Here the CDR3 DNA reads TGCAGCGAGGGCTCCTACGAGCAGTACTTC.

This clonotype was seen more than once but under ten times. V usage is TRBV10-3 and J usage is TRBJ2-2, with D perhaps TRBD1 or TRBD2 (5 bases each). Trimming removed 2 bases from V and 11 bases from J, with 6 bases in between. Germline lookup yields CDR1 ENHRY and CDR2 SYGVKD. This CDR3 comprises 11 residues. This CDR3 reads CAISEGGELFF. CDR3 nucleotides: TGTGCCATCAGTGAGGGGGGTGAGCTGTTTTTT.

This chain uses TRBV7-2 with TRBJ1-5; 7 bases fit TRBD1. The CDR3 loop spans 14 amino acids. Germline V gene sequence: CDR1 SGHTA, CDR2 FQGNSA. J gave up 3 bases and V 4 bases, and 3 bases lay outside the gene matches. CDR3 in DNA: TGTGCCAGCAGCTGGGACAGCCTCAATCAGCCCCAGCATTTT. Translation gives CASSWDSLNQPQHF. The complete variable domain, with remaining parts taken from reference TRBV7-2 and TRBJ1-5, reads GAGVSQSPSNKVTEKGKDVELRCDPISGHTALYWYRQSLGQGLEFLIYFQGNSAPDKSGLPSDRFSAERTGGSVSTLTIQRTQQEDSAVYLCASSWDSLNQPQHFGDGTRLSIL.

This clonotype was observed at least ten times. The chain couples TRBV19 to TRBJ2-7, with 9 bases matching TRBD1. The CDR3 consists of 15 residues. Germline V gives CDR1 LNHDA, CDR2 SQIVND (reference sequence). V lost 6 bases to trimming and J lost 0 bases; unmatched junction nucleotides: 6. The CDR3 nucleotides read TGTGCCAGTAGAGCGACAGGGGGAAGCTCCTACGAGCAGTACTTC. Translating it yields CASRATGGSSYEQYF.

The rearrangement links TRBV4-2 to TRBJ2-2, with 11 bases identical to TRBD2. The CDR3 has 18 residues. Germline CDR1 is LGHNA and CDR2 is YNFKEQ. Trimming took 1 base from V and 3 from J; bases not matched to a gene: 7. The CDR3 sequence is CASSQVAGGPVDTGELFF. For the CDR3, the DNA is TGTGCCAGCAGCCAAGTAGCGGGGGGGCCGGTTGACACCGGGGAGCTGTTTTTT.

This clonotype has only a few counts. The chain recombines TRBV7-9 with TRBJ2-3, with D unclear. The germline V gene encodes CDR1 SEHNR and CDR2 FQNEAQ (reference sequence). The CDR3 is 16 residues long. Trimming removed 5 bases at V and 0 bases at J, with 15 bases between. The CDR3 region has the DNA TGTGCCAGCAGCACTCGAACACTGTTTAGCACAGATACGCAGTATTTT. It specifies CASSTRTLFSTDTQYF.